This TCR beta chain was captured in a study of shared clonotypes between healthy human individuals. The germline V and J ends were trimmed by 6 bases and 3 bases, with 8 bases remaining between them. CDR3 length: 12 amino acids. The V gene's germline CDR1 is MNHNY and CDR2 SVGAGI (reference sequence). Sequencing used immunoSEQ multiplex PCR; TCRdb keeps in-frame clones, though not all of them. The sample lists about 2.3 million clones, approximately 90% occurring once. This TCR was sampled from a man aged 18 to 30 in good health. Some clones in this sample may be carry-over from other donors' samples. Sequenced material: naive CD4+ T cells from PBMCs. Indicated subset: CD45RA+ positively selected. The rearrangement links TRBV6-6 to TRBJ1-1; D not resolved. The CDR3 DNA is TGTGCCAGCAGCCCCAGATACACTGAAGCTTTCTTT. Its protein is CASSPRYTEAFF.